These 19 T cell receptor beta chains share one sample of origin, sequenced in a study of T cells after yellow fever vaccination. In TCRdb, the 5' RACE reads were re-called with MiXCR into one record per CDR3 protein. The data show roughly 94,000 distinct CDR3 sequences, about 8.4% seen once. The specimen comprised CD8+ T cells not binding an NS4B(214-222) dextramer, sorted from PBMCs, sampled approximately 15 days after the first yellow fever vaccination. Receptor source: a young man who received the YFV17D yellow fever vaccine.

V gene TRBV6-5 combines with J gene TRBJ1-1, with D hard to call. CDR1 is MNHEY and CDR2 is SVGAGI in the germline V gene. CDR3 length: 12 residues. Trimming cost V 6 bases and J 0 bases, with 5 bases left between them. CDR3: CASRRLNTEAFF. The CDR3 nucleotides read TGTGCCAGCAGACGGTTGAACACTGAAGCTTTCTTT.

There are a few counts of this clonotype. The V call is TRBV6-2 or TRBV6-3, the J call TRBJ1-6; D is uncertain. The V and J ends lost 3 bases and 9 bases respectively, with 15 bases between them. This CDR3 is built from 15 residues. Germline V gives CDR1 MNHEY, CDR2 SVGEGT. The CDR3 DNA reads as TGTGCCAGCAGTTATTCGCAGGAGCGCGGTTCACCCCTCCACTTT. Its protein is CASSYSQERGSPLHF.

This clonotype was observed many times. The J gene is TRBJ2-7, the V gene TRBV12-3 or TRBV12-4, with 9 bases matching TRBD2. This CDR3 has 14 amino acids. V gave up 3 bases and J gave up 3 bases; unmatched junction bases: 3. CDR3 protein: CASSFFSGGYEQYF. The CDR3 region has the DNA TGTGCCAGCAGTTTTTTTAGCGGGGGCTACGAGCAGTACTTC.

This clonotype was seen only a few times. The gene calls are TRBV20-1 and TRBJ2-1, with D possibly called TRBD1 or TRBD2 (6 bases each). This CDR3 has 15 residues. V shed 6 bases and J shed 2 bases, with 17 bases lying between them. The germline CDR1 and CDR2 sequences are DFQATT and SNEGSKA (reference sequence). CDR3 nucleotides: TGCAGTGCACCCCGAGGGGGGACAACCTACAATGAGCAGTTCTTC. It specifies CSAPRGGTTYNEQFF.

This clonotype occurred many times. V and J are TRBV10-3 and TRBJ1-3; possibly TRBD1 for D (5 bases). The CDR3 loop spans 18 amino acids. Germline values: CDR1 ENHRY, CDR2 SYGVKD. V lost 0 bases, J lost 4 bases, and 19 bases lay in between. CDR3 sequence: CAISESPTFRGDGNTIYF. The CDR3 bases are TGTGCCATCAGTGAGTCACCAACTTTCCGAGGGGACGGAAACACCATATATTTT.

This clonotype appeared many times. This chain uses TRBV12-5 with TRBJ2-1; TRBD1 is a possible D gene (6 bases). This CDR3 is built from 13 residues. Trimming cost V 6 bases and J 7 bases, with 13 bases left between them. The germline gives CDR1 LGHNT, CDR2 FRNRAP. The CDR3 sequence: CASGLGTLNEQFF. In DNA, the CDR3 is TGTGCTAGTGGCCTGGGGACATTGAATGAGCAGTTCTTC.

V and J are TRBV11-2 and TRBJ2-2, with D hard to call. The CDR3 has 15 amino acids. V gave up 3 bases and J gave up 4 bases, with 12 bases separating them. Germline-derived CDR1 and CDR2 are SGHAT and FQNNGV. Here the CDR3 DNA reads TGTGCCAGCAGCTTTGAAATCCCGGGCACCGGGGAGCTGTTTTTT. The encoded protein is CASSFEIPGTGELFF.

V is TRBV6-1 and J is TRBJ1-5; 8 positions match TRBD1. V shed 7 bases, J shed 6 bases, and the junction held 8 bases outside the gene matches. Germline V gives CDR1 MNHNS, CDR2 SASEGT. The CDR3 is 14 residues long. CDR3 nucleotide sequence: TGTGCCAGCAAGCGAGGACAGGGCGGTCAGCCCCAGCATTTT. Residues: CASKRGQGGQPQHF.

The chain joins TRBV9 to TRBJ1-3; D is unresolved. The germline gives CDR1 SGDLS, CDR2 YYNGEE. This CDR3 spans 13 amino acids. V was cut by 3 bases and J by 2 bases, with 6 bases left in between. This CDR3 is CASSAVTGNTIYF. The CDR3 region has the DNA TGTGCCAGCAGCGCCGTGACTGGAAACACCATATATTTT.

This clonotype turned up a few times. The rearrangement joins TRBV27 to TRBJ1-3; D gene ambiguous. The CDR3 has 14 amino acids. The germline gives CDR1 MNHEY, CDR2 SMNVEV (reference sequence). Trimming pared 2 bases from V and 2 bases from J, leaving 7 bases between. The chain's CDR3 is CASSLAIPGNTIYF. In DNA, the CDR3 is TGTGCCAGCAGTTTAGCGATCCCTGGAAACACCATATATTTT.

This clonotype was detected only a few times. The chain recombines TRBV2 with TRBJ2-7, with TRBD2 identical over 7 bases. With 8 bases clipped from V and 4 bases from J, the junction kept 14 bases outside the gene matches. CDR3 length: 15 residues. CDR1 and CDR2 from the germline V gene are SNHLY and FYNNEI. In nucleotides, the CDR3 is TGTGCCAGCGTACCCGACAGAGCGGGGCAGTACGAGCAGTACTTC. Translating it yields CASVPDRAGQYEQYF.

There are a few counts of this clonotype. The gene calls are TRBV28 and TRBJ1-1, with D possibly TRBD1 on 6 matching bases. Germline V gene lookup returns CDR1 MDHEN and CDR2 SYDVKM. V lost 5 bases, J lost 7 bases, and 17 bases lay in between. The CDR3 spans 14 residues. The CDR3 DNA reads TGTGCCAGCAGTCTAACCGGGACAACACTTGAAGCTTTCTTT. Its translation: CASSLTGTTLEAFF.

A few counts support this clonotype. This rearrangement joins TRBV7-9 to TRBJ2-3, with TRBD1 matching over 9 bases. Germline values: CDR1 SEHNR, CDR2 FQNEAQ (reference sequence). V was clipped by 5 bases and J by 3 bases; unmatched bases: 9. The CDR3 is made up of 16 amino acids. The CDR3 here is CASSPIPGQGTDTQYF. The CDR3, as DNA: TGTGCCAGCAGCCCAATCCCGGGACAGGGAACAGATACGCAGTATTTT.

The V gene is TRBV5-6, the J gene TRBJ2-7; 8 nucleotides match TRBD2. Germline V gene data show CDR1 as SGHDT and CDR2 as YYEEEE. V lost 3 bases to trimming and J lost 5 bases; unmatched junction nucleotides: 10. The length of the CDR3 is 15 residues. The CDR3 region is CASSYPGGGIDEQYF. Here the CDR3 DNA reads TGTGCCAGCAGCTACCCGGGCGGGGGGATCGACGAGCAGTACTTC.

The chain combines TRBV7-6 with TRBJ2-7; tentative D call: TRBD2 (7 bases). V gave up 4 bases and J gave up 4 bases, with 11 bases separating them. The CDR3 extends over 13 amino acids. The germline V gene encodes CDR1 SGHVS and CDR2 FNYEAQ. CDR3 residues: CASSYREGYEQYF. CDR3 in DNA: TGTGCCAGCAGCTACAGGGAGGGGTACGAGCAGTACTTC.

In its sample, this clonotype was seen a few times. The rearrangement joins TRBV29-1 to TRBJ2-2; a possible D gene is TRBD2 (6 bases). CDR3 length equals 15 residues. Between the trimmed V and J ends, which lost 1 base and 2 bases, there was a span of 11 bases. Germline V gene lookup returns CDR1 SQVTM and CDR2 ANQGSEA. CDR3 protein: CSVEVLGGNTGELFF. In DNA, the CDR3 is TGCAGCGTTGAAGTCCTCGGGGGAAACACCGGGGAGCTGTTTTTT.

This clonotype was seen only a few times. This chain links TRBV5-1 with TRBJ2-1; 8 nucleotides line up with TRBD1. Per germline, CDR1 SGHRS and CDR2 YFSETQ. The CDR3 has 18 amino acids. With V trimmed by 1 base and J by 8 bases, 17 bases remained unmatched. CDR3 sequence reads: CASSLRTGQEKRIDEQFF. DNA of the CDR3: TGCGCCAGCAGCTTGAGGACAGGGCAAGAGAAGCGAATCGATGAGCAGTTCTTC.

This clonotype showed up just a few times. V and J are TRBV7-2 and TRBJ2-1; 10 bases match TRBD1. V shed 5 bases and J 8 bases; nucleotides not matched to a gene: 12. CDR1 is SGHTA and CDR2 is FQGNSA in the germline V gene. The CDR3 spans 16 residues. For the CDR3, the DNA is TGTGCCAGCAGCCGTTCCGGGACAGGGGATGTCGATGAGCAGTTCTTC. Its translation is CASSRSGTGDVDEQFF.

In nucleotides, the CDR3 is TGTGCCAGCAGCTTAGAGGCCGGAAACCAAGAGACCCAGTACTTC. This gives the protein CASSLEAGNQETQYF. The chain is built from TRBV7-9 and TRBJ2-5, with D uncertain. The length of the CDR3 is 15 residues. Trimming cost V 1 base and J 0 bases, with 9 bases left between them. Germline values: CDR1 SEHNR, CDR2 FQNEAQ (reference sequence).